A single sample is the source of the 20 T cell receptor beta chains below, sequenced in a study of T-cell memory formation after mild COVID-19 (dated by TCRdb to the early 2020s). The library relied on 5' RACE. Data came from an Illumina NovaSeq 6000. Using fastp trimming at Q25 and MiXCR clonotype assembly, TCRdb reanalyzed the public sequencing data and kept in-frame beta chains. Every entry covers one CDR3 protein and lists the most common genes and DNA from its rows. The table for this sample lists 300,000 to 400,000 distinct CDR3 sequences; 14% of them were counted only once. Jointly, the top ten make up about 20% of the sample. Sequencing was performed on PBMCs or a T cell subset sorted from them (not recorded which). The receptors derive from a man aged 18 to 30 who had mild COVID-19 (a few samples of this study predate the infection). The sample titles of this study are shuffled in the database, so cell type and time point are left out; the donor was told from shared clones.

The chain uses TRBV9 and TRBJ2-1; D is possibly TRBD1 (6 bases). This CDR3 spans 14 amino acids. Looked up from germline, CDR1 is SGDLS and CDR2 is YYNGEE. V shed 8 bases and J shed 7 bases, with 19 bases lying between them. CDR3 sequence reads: CASCPGGFGNEQFF. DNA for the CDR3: TGTGCCAGTTGTCCTGGGGGCTTTGGGAATGAGCAGTTCTTC.

CDR3 in DNA: TGTGCCAGCTCACCAACGGACAGGGCTGAGACCCAGTACTTC. The encoded protein is CASSPTDRAETQYF. The chain carries TRBV18 and TRBJ2-5, with 8 bases that match TRBD1. Unmatched junction bases numbered 4, after V lost 2 bases and J lost 5 bases. Germline lookup yields CDR1 KGHSH and CDR2 LQKENI. The CDR3 is made up of 14 amino acids.

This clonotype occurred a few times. CDR3 region: CASSHFGAGTQETQYF. The CDR3 bases are TGCGCCAGCAGCCATTTCGGAGCGGGGACCCAAGAGACCCAGTACTTC. The chain uses TRBV4-3 and TRBJ2-5; 7 bases are a match to TRBD2. In germline, CDR1 is LGHNA, CDR2 YSLEER. Losses at the gene ends were 3 bases for V and 1 base for J; bases not matched to a gene: 8. The CDR3 has 16 residues.

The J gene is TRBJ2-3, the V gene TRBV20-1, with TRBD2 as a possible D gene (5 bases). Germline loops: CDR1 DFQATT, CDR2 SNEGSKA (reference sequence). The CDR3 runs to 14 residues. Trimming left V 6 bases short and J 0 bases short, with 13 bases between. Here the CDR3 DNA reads TGCAGTGCCGAAGCAGGCGGGAGCACAGATACGCAGTATTTT. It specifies CSAEAGGSTDTQYF.

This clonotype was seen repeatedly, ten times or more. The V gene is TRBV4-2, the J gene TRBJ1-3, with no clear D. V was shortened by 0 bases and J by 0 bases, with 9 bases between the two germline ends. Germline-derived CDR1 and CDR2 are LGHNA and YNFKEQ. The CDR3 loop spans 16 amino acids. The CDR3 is CASSQDRASSGNTIYF. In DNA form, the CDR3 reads TGTGCCAGCAGCCAAGATCGGGCGAGCTCTGGAAACACCATATATTTT.

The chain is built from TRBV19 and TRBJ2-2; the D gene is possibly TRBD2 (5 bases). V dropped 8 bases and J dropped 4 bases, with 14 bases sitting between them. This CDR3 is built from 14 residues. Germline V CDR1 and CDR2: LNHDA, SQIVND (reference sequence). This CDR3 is CASGSWSGTGELFF. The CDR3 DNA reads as TGTGCCAGTGGGAGCTGGTCGGGCACCGGGGAGCTGTTTTTT.

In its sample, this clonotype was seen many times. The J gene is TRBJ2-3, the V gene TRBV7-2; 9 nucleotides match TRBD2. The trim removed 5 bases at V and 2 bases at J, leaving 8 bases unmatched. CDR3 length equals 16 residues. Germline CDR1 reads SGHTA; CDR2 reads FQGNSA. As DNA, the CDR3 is TGTGCCAGCAGCCCGACCAGCGGGGGGCACACAGATACGCAGTATTTT. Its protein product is CASSPTSGGHTDTQYF.

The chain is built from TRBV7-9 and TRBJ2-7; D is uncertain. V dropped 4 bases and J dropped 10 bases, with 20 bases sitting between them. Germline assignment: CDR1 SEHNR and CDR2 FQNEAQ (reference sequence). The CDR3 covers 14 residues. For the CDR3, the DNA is TGTGCCAGCAGCTCCCCCAGACGACCGGGCTCCCAGTACTTC. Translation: CASSSPRRPGSQYF.

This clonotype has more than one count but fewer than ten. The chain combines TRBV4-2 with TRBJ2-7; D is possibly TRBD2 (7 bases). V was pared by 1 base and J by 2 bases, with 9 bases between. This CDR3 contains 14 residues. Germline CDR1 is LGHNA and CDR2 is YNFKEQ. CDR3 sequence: CASSQGGGAYEQYF. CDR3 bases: TGTGCCAGCAGCCAAGGAGGGGGGGCCTACGAGCAGTACTTC.

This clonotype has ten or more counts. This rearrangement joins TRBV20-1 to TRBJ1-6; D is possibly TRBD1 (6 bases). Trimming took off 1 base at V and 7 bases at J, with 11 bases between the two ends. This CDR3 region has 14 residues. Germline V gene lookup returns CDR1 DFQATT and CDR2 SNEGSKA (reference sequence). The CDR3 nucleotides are TGCAGTGCTAGAGGCCACAGGGAGAATTCACCCCTCCACTTT. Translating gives CSARGHRENSPLHF.

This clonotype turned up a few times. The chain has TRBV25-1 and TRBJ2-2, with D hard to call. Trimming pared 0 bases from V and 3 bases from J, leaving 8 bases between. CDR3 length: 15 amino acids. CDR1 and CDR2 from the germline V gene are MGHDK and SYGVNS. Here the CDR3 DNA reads TGTGCCAGCAGTGAATACCAGGCCTACACCGGGGAGCTGTTTTTT. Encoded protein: CASSEYQAYTGELFF.

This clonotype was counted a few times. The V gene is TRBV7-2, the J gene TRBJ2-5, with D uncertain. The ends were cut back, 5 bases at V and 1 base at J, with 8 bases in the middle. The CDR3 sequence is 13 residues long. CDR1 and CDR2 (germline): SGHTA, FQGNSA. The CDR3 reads CASSLPVQETQYF. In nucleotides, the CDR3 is TGTGCCAGCAGCCTGCCCGTCCAAGAGACCCAGTACTTC.

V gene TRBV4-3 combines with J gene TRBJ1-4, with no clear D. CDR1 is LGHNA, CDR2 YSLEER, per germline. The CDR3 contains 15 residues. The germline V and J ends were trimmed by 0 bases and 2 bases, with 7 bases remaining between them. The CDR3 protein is CASSQEYRTNEKLFF. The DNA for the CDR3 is TGCGCCAGCAGCCAAGAATATAGGACTAATGAAAAACTGTTTTTT.

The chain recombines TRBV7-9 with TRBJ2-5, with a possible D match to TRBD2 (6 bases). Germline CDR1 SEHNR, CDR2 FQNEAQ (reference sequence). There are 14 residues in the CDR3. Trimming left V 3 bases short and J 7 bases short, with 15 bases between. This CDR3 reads CASSFPAGYGTQYF. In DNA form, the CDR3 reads TGTGCCAGCAGCTTCCCGGCGGGGTACGGGACCCAGTACTTC.

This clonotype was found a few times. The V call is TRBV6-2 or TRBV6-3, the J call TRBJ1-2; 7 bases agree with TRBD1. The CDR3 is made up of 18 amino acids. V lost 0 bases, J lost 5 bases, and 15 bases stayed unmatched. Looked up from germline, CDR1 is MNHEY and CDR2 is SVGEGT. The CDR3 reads CASSYSNGATGSGYGYTF. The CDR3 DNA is TGTGCCAGCAGTTACTCGAATGGTGCGACAGGGAGTGGATATGGCTACACCTTC.

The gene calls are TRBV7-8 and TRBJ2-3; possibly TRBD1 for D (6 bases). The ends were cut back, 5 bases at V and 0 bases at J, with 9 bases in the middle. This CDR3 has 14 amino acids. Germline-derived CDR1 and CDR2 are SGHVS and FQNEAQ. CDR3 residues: CASSHGQSTDTQYF. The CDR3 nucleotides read TGTGCCAGCAGCCATGGACAGAGCACAGATACGCAGTATTTT. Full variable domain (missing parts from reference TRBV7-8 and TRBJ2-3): GAGVSQSPRYKVAKRGQDVALRCDPISGHVSLFWYQQALGQGPEFLTYFQNEAQLDKSGLPSDRFFAERPEGSVSTLKIQRTQQEDSAVYLCASSHGQSTDTQYFGPGTRLTVL.

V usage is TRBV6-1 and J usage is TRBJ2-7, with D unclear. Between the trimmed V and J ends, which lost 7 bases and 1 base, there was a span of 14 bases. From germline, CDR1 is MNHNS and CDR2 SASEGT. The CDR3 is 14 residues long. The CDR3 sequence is CASKEWQISYEQYF. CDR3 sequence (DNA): TGTGCCAGCAAGGAATGGCAGATTTCCTACGAGCAGTACTTC.

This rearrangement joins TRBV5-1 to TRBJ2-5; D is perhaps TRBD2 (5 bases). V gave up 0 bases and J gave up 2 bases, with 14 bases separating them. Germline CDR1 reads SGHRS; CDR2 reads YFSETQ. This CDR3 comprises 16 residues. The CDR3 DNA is TGCGCCAGCAGCTTGGCCGGAATAGCGATTCAAGAGACCCAGTACTTC. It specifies CASSLAGIAIQETQYF. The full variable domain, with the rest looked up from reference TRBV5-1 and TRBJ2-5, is KAGVTQTPRYLIKTRGQQVTLSCSPISGHRSVSWYQQTPGQGLQFLFEYFSETQRNKGNFPGRFSGRQFSNSRSEMNVSTLELGDSALYLCASSLAGIAIQETQYFGPGTRLLVL.

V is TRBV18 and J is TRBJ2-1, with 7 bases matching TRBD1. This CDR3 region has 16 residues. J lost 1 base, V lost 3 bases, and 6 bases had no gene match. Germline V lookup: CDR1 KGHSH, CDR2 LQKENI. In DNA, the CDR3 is TGTGCCAGCTCACCCCCGACAGGGAAGTCCTACAATGAGCAGTTCTTC. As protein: CASSPPTGKSYNEQFF.

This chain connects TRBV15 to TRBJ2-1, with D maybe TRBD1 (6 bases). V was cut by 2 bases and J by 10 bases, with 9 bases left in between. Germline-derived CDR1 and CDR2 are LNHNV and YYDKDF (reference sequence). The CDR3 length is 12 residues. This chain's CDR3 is CATSRRTVEQFF. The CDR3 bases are TGTGCCACCAGCAGACGGACAGTCGAGCAGTTCTTC.